Shown below are 28 T cell receptor beta chains from a single sample sequenced in a study of T cells in Graves' hyperthyroidism and ophthalmopathy. What was amplified from RNA transcripts were TCR beta CDR3 regions. HTBI primers were the set used in a first-round RT-PCR of the TCR CDR3. TCRdb re-derived calls from the multiplex PCR reads in MiXCR, one entry per CDR3 protein. The sample has fewer than 400,000 distinct CDR3 sequences; approximately 17% are singletons. Specimen: blood. The source is a man younger than 45 with Graves' hyperthyroidism.

This clonotype appeared a few times. CDR3 in amino acids: CASSWGAHWGYTF. In DNA form, the CDR3 reads TGTGCCAGCAGCTGGGGGGCCCACTGGGGCTACACCTTC. This sequence joins TRBV13 and TRBJ1-2; weak D call: TRBD1 (6 bases). This CDR3 spans 13 amino acids. The germline CDR1 and CDR2 sequences are PRHDT and FYEKMQ (reference sequence). Between the trimmed V and J ends, which lost 4 bases and 8 bases, there was a span of 14 bases.

This clonotype was picked up a small number of times. The chain combines TRBV7-9 with TRBJ2-2; D unresolved. The CDR3 contains 16 residues. Germline lookup yields CDR1 SEHNR and CDR2 FQNEAQ (reference sequence). V lost 3 bases to trimming and J lost 2 bases, with 13 bases between them. The CDR3 DNA follows: TGTGCCAGCAGCTTCCGGGCAGGTTCAAACACCGGGGAGCTGTTTTTT. It codes for CASSFRAGSNTGELFF.

The table lists this clonotype with many counts. This chain connects TRBV30 to TRBJ1-2; D unclear. The CDR3 totals 13 residues. V was shortened by 4 bases and J by 4 bases, with 13 bases between the two germline ends. Germline-derived CDR1 and CDR2 are GTSNPN and SVGIG (reference sequence). The CDR3 sequence is CAWKQRVIYGYTF. The CDR3 DNA sequence: TGTGCCTGGAAGCAGAGGGTAATCTATGGCTACACCTTC.

This clonotype was counted at least ten times. The chain couples TRBV11-2 to TRBJ2-5; perhaps TRBD2 as D (6 bases). CDR3 length: 14 amino acids. Between the trimmed V and J ends, which lost 3 bases and 2 bases, there was a span of 10 bases. Germline V gene data show CDR1 as SGHAT and CDR2 as FQNNGV. This chain's CDR3 is CASSFFAGQETQYF. In DNA, the CDR3 is TGTGCCAGCAGCTTCTTCGCGGGGCAAGAGACCCAGTACTTC.

This clonotype was recorded at least ten times. The chain carries TRBV11-2 and TRBJ1-5; D not resolved. The length of the CDR3 is 15 residues. The germline V gene encodes CDR1 SGHAT and CDR2 FQNNGV. Trimming pared 1 base from V and 1 base from J, leaving 8 bases between. The CDR3 is CASSLGEGSNQPQHF. In DNA form, the CDR3 reads TGTGCCAGCAGCTTAGGGGAAGGAAGCAATCAGCCCCAGCATTTT.

This sequence joins TRBV30 and TRBJ2-7; TRBD2 matches 12 bases. CDR1 is GTSNPN and CDR2 is SVGIG in the germline V gene (reference sequence). The CDR3 runs to 19 residues. The J segment lost 9 bases and the V segment lost 5 bases, leaving 26 bases of the junction unmatched. The CDR3 sequence: CAWAGRRLAGVFERSVQYF. Here the CDR3 DNA reads TGTGCCTGGGCGGGCCGGCGACTAGCGGGAGTATTCGAAAGGTCTGTGCAGTACTTC.

This clonotype was picked up many times. The V and J genes are TRBV5-1 and TRBJ2-7; D ambiguous. Germline V gene lookup returns CDR1 SGHRS and CDR2 YFSETQ. V was clipped by 0 bases and J by 2 bases, with 9 bases between them. The CDR3 totals 14 residues. CDR3 loop: CASSLGQQTYEQYF. In DNA, the CDR3 is TGCGCCAGCAGCTTGGGGCAGCAAACCTACGAGCAGTACTTC.

This clonotype was seen a handful of times. The J gene is TRBJ1-5, the V gene TRBV19, with D perhaps matching TRBD1 (5 bases). The germline gives CDR1 LNHDA, CDR2 SQIVND (reference sequence). There are 13 residues in the CDR3. V lost 3 bases, J lost 6 bases, and 9 bases lay in between. Here the CDR3 DNA reads TGTGCCAGTAGTATCAGGGAAAGTCAGCCCCAGCATTTT. It codes for CASSIRESQPQHF.

Only a few counts were recorded for this clonotype. This chain joins TRBV24-1 and TRBJ2-1, with D unresolved. V gave up 1 base and J gave up 0 bases, with 9 bases separating them. There are 16 residues in the CDR3. Germline V CDR1 and CDR2: KGHDR, SFDVKD. CDR3 bases: TGTGCCACCAGTGATTTTCAGGCGAGCTCCTACAATGAGCAGTTCTTC. Its translation: CATSDFQASSYNEQFF.

This clonotype has at least ten counts. The rearrangement uses TRBV6-1 and TRBJ1-5, with D tentatively TRBD1 (6 bases). Germline-derived CDR1 and CDR2 are MNHNS and SASEGT. The CDR3 length is 12 residues. V lost 8 bases to trimming and J lost 5 bases, with 10 bases between them. CDR3 residues: CASGQFYQPQHF. Here the CDR3 DNA reads TGTGCCAGCGGACAGTTTTATCAGCCCCAGCATTTT.

This rearrangement joins TRBV3-1 to TRBJ2-3; D might be TRBD1 (6 bases). This CDR3 is built from 18 residues. V was cut by 4 bases and J by 2 bases, with 22 bases left in between. Germline CDR1 is LGHDT and CDR2 is YNNKEL (reference sequence). The CDR3 bases are TGTGCCAGCAGCCGGTTCCCCGTCAGGGGCCGGCCCACAGATACGCAGTATTTT. Protein: CASSRFPVRGRPTDTQYF.

In its sample, this clonotype was seen many times. The chain uses TRBV30 and TRBJ2-3, with D perhaps being TRBD1 or TRBD2 (5 bases each). V gave up 0 bases and J gave up 5 bases, with 9 bases separating them. CDR1 is GTSNPN and CDR2 is SVGIG in the germline V gene (reference sequence). This CDR3 is built from 13 residues. CDR3 protein: CAWSVGVRDTQYF. CDR3 nucleotides: TGTGCCTGGAGTGTGGGGGTCAGAGATACGCAGTATTTT.

As regards this clonotype: This may arise from a read error, as a much more abundant clone is one base away. The chain employs TRBV2 and TRBJ1-4; maybe TRBD1 (6 bases). This CDR3 is built from 13 residues. In germline, CDR1 is SNHLY, CDR2 FYNNEI. This chain's CDR3 is CAGSPQGSEKLFF. The CDR3 region has the DNA TGTGCCGGCAGCCCGCAGGGGAGTGAAAAACTGTTTTTT.

This clonotype was counted ten times or more. The chain carries TRBV5-1 and TRBJ1-1; D is possibly TRBD1 (6 bases). Germline CDR1 is SGHRS and CDR2 is YFSETQ. The CDR3 sequence is 12 residues long. V shed 0 bases and J shed 10 bases, with 10 bases lying between them. CDR3 nucleotides: TGCGCCAGCAGCTTGGAAGGGGGAACAGCTTTCTTT. Translation gives CASSLEGGTAFF.

This clonotype has ten or more counts. The V and J genes are TRBV10-1 and TRBJ2-5, with a possible D match to TRBD2 (5 bases). Trimming took 4 bases from V and 5 from J, leaving 11 bases between them. The CDR3 has 13 residues. The germline V gene encodes CDR1 WNHNN and CDR2 SYGVQD (reference sequence). The chain's CDR3 is CASSVRAGETQYF. The CDR3 DNA is TGCGCCAGCAGTGTGCGGGCTGGGGAGACCCAGTACTTC.

This clonotype was detected ten times or more. The chain uses TRBV3-1 and TRBJ1-2; D is perhaps TRBD1 (6 bases). The CDR3 is made up of 15 amino acids. The V end was cut by 1 base, the J end by 6 bases, with 15 bases between. Germline V gene lookup returns CDR1 LGHDT and CDR2 YNNKEL (reference sequence). CDR3 sequence: CASSQGAGAFDGYTF. CDR3 DNA: TGTGCCAGCAGCCAAGGAGCGGGGGCGTTCGATGGCTACACCTTC.

This clonotype was seen ten or more times. The chain recombines TRBV30 with TRBJ2-7; TRBD1 matches 12 bases. J was trimmed by 0 bases and V by 0 bases; bases with no gene match: 9. The CDR3 is 18 amino acids. Germline V gene lookup returns CDR1 GTSNPN and CDR2 SVGIG (reference sequence). The CDR3 loop reads CAWSVVRDRGLSSYEQYF. Written as DNA, the CDR3 is TGTGCCTGGAGTGTAGTTCGGGACAGGGGGCTTAGCTCCTACGAGCAGTACTTC.

V and J are TRBV12-3 or TRBV12-4 and TRBJ1-3, with D unresolved. This CDR3 region has 14 residues. V shed 5 bases and J shed 4 bases, with 12 bases lying between them. The CDR3 sequence is CASSPGGVGNTIYF. The CDR3 nucleotides read TGTGCCAGCAGTCCCGGTGGGGTAGGAAACACCATATATTTT.

This clonotype was seen many times. This chain uses TRBV27 with TRBJ1-2; 8 bases map to TRBD1. Trimming at V came to 5 bases and at J to 6 bases, leaving 8 bases not matched to a gene. Per germline, CDR1 MNHEY and CDR2 SMNVEV (reference sequence). The CDR3 is 14 amino acids. The CDR3 bases are TGTGCCAGCAGTCTACAGGGGGGTTTGAATGGCTACACCTTC. It specifies CASSLQGGLNGYTF.

The chain combines TRBV12-3 or TRBV12-4 with TRBJ2-7; TRBD2 aligns across 11 bases. V dropped 7 bases and J dropped 4; count of bases not matched to a gene: 3. This CDR3 contains 13 residues. In nucleotides, the CDR3 is TGTGCCAGCAAGGCTAGCGGGAGGTACGAGCAGTACTTC. Its translation: CASKASGRYEQYF.

This clonotype has more than one count but fewer than ten. V is TRBV27 and J is TRBJ2-7; D is possibly TRBD1 (5 bases). Germline V gives CDR1 MNHEY, CDR2 SMNVEV (reference sequence). The CDR3 has 15 residues. The ends were cut back, 1 base at V and 1 base at J, with 11 bases in the middle. The CDR3 DNA reads TGTGCCAGCAGTTTATTTCCAGGGAAGTCCTACGAGCAGTACTTC. Residues: CASSLFPGKSYEQYF.

This clonotype was detected a few times. V and J are TRBV29-1 and TRBJ1-5; TRBD1 agrees at 7 bases. Germline CDR1 and CDR2: SQVTM and ANQGSEA. This CDR3 comprises 12 residues. The ends lost 6 bases at V and 5 bases at J; junction bases unmatched: 4. CDR3 bases: TGCAGCGTCGGGGACAGTCATCAGCCCCAGCATTTT. Its protein is CSVGDSHQPQHF.

The sample holds many counts of this clonotype. The rearrangement links TRBV12-5 to TRBJ1-1; a weak D match, TRBD1 (6 bases). Germline assignment: CDR1 LGHNT and CDR2 FRNRAP. The CDR3 length is 16 residues. Trimming cost V 7 bases and J 7 bases, with 25 bases left between them. Here the CDR3 DNA reads TGTGCTAGTGCCACGAGCCCCCGAACAGGGAAAGGTGAAGCTTTCTTT. Translating gives CASATSPRTGKGEAFF.

This clonotype was recorded at least ten times. The CDR3 spells CASSLGGVRNNEQFF. In nucleotides, the CDR3 is TGCGCCAGCAGCTTGGGGGGGGTGAGGAACAATGAGCAGTTCTTC. The genes are TRBV5-1 and TRBJ2-1; perhaps TRBD2 as D (6 bases). This CDR3 spans 15 amino acids. Germline V gene lookup returns CDR1 SGHRS and CDR2 YFSETQ. V was shortened by 0 bases and J by 5 bases, with 12 bases between the two germline ends.

This clonotype was recorded many times. The J gene is TRBJ1-1, the V gene TRBV20-1; TRBD1 matches 9 bases. CDR3 length: 20 residues. In germline, CDR1 is DFQATT, CDR2 SNEGSKA (reference sequence). After removal of 2 bases from V and 2 bases from J, the junction contained 21 bases not matched to a gene. CDR3 DNA sequence: TGCAGTGCTAGACCGTCCCCGGACAGGGGATCACCAAGACTAAACACTGAAGCTTTCTTT. It encodes CSARPSPDRGSPRLNTEAFF.

The CDR3 sequence: CASSLDLPTSLEDTQYF. The CDR3, as DNA: TGTGCCAGCAGCTTAGACCTCCCTACTAGTTTAGAAGATACGCAGTATTTT. The chain has TRBV11-2 and TRBJ2-3; possibly TRBD2 for D (5 bases). Germline assignment: CDR1 SGHAT and CDR2 FQNNGV. The V gene lost 0 bases and the J gene lost 5 bases, with 18 bases spanning the gap. This CDR3 has 17 residues.

This sequence joins TRBV19 and TRBJ2-7; D ambiguous. This CDR3 has 14 residues. V shed 1 base and J shed 2 bases, with 9 bases lying between them. The germline gives CDR1 LNHDA, CDR2 SQIVND (reference sequence). The CDR3 spells CASSIGDAPYEQYF. Written as DNA, the CDR3 is TGTGCCAGTAGTATAGGAGACGCACCCTACGAGCAGTACTTC.

This clonotype was detected a few times. The chain uses TRBV14 and TRBJ2-5; maybe TRBD2 (7 bases). Between the trimmed V and J ends, which lost 5 bases and 7 bases, there was a span of 17 bases. CDR3 length equals 14 residues. Germline V gives CDR1 SGHDN, CDR2 FVKESK. The chain's CDR3 is CASSFGGPSGTQYF. The CDR3 nucleotides read TGTGCCAGCAGCTTCGGGGGGCCGTCGGGGACCCAGTACTTC.